A single sample gave rise to the 27 T cell receptor beta chains below, sequenced in a study of neurological immune-mediated disorders. MiXCR was run by TCRdb on the 5' RACE reads, yielding one entry per CDR3 protein. Counted here are approximately 89,000 distinct CDR3 sequences, approximately 13% occurring once; the ten biggest clones make up under 6%. Time point defined: longitudinal time-point 2. The sequencing sample was made of PBMCs. The receptors here all came from a female donor with HTLV-1-associated myelopathy (HAM/TSP).

This clonotype appeared many times. The chain is built from TRBV2 and TRBJ1-2; no clear D gene. Trimming took off 8 bases at V and 8 bases at J, with 12 bases between the two ends. CDR1 and CDR2 from the germline V gene are SNHLY and FYNNEI. CDR3 size: 11 residues. The CDR3 nucleotides are TGTGCCAGCTTCGGTTTTGGGGGCTACACCTTC. Its translation: CASFGFGGYTF.

In the case of this clonotype: One junction end does not reproduce the germline sequence, and a read error may be involved. The chain combines TRBV20-1 with TRBJ2-1, with D tentatively TRBD2 (6 bases). The CDR3 spans 11 residues. CDR1 and CDR2 from the germline V gene are DFQATT and SNEGSKA (reference sequence). The CDR3: CSAREGATLIF. In DNA, the CDR3 is TGCAGTGCTAGGGAGGGTGCTACCTTGATCTTC.

This clonotype occurred many times. The chain uses TRBV29-1 and TRBJ1-2; TRBD1 is a possible D gene (5 bases). CDR3 length: 14 amino acids. Germline assignment: CDR1 SQVTM and CDR2 ANQGSEA. Trimming cost V 6 bases and J 4 bases, with 18 bases left between them. The CDR3 is CSVTLGQGGYGYTF. CDR3 sequence (DNA): TGCAGCGTGACCTTAGGGCAGGGAGGCTATGGCTACACCTTC.

This clonotype occurred many times. The rearrangement uses TRBV5-1 and TRBJ1-1; D is uncertain. CDR1 and CDR2 (germline): SGHRS, YFSETQ. The CDR3 consists of 15 residues. Deletions cut 1 base from V and 1 base from J, with 11 bases between. This chain's CDR3 is CASSLRAGWNTEAFF. CDR3 DNA sequence: TGCGCCAGCAGCTTGAGAGCAGGATGGAACACTGAAGCTTTCTTT.

In this sample, this clonotype turned up many times. This chain links TRBV6-6 with TRBJ2-7; 12 bases are a match to TRBD2. CDR3 length equals 14 residues. Germline V gene sequence: CDR1 MNHNY, CDR2 SVGAGI (reference sequence). V lost 6 bases and J lost 3; bases outside the gene matches: 3. Written as DNA, the CDR3 is TGTGCCAGCAGATCGACTAGCGGGGGCTACGAGCAGTACTTC. Translated, it gives CASRSTSGGYEQYF.

The chain has TRBV7-2 and TRBJ1-5, with 7 bases matching TRBD1. This CDR3 has 15 amino acids. In germline, CDR1 is SGHTA, CDR2 FQGNSA. V trimming: 4 bases; J trimming: 7 bases; junction bases outside the gene matches: 10. For the CDR3, the DNA is TGTGCCAGCAGCTCGCAAACAGGGGTAGGGCAGCCCCAGCATTTT. Its protein product is CASSSQTGVGQPQHF.

Notes on this clonotype: It may be a read error: a sequence one base away is much more abundant. CDR3 nucleotide sequence: TGCAGAGCCCGGTACAGGATGAATGAAAAACTGTTTTTT. Residues: CRARYRMNEKLFF. The chain recombines TRBV20-1 with TRBJ1-4; maybe TRBD1 (5 bases). CDR1 and CDR2 (germline): DFQATT, SNEGSKA (reference sequence). This CDR3 has 13 residues.

This clonotype was detected ten times or more. The genes are TRBV5-1 and TRBJ2-7; the match to TRBD1 covers 10 bases. CDR1 is SGHRS and CDR2 is YFSETQ in the germline V gene. J lost 6 bases, V lost 3 bases, and 6 bases had no gene match. The CDR3 is 14 amino acids. The CDR3 reads CASSWDRGEGEQYF. In DNA form, the CDR3 reads TGCGCCAGCAGCTGGGACAGGGGCGAAGGCGAGCAGTACTTC.

This clonotype appeared many times. This sequence joins TRBV5-1 and TRBJ2-1, with D perhaps assigned TRBD1 or TRBD2 (6 bases each). Trimming shortened V by 3 bases and J by 0 bases, and 13 bases separated the two germline ends. Germline CDR1 and CDR2: SGHRS and YFSETQ. This CDR3 spans 16 amino acids. CDR3 sequence: CASSSDGGLSYNEQFF. The CDR3 DNA is TGCGCCAGCAGCTCCGACGGGGGCCTCTCCTACAATGAGCAGTTCTTC.

This clonotype was counted ten times or more. DNA for the CDR3: TGTGCCAGCGCCCTGACAGGGACTATGACAGATACGCAGTATTTT. This sequence encodes CASALTGTMTDTQYF. This sequence joins TRBV2 and TRBJ2-3; D tentatively reads TRBD1 or TRBD2 (7 bases each). The V end was cut by 8 bases, the J end by 3 bases, with 18 bases between. The CDR3 has 15 residues. Germline V CDR1 and CDR2: SNHLY, FYNNEI.

In regard to this clonotype: A single base separates this from a much larger clone, so it may be a read error. CDR3 bases: TGTGCCAGCAGGGAAACTTATAATTCACACCTCCACTTT. Translated: CASRETYNSHLHF. The V and J genes are TRBV2 and TRBJ1-6; D not certain. From germline, CDR1 is SNHLY and CDR2 FYNNEI. This CDR3 region has 13 residues.

Comments on this clonotype: It may be a read error: a sequence one base away is much more abundant. CDR3 DNA: TGTGCCAGCAGCTTAGGGACAAGTGGGCGGATAGCGGCTAGCAATCAGCCCCAGCATTTT. Its protein is CASSLGTSGRIAASNQPQHF. This rearrangement joins TRBV7-8 to TRBJ1-5, with D tentatively TRBD1 (5 bases). The CDR3 loop spans 20 amino acids. CDR1 and CDR2 (germline): SGHVS, FQNEAQ. V shed 1 base and J shed 0 bases, with 22 bases lying between them. Full variable domain (remainder filled in from reference TRBV7-8 and TRBJ1-5): GAGVSQSPRYKVAKRGQDVALRCDPISGHVSLFWYQQALGQGPEFLTYFQNEAQLDKSGLPSDRFFAERPEGSVSTLKIQRTQQEDSAVYLCASSLGTSGRIAASNQPQHFGDGTRLSIL.

In this sample, this clonotype turned up many times. The chain recombines TRBV25-1 with TRBJ2-5; 10 bases line up with TRBD1. Germline lookup yields CDR1 MGHDK and CDR2 SYGVNS. There are 15 residues in the CDR3. J gave up 1 base and V 7 bases, and 6 bases lay outside the gene matches. The CDR3 reads CASTPTGGSQETQYF. As DNA, the CDR3 is TGTGCCAGCACCCCGACAGGGGGCTCCCAAGAGACCCAGTACTTC.

This clonotype was detected ten times or more. The chain combines TRBV5-1 with TRBJ2-5; TRBD2 is a possible D gene (5 bases). Germline values: CDR1 SGHRS, CDR2 YFSETQ. The CDR3 is 13 amino acids. Trimming stripped 5 bases from V and 5 bases from J, with 13 bases between. CDR3 nucleotides: TGCGCCAGCAGGAGACTATTCATGGAGACCCAGTACTTC. It translates to CASRRLFMETQYF. Variable domain in full (rest from reference TRBV5-1 and TRBJ2-5): KAGVTQTPRYLIKTRGQQVTLSCSPISGHRSVSWYQQTPGQGLQFLFEYFSETQRNKGNFPGRFSGRQFSNSRSEMNVSTLELGDSALYLCASRRLFMETQYFGPGTRLLVL.

This clonotype has more than one count but fewer than ten. This sequence joins TRBV11-2 and TRBJ2-2, with 8 bases that match TRBD2. The CDR3 runs 17 residues. The junction had 14 bases not matched to a gene; V was cut back by 6 bases and J by 5 bases. Germline CDR1 and CDR2: SGHAT and FQNNGV. The CDR3 spells CASSREGGLSWTGELFF. CDR3 in DNA: TGTGCCAGCAGTCGGGAGGGGGGGCTGAGTTGGACCGGGGAGCTGTTTTTT.

V usage is TRBV5-1 and J usage is TRBJ2-3; 11 bases fit TRBD2. The V gene end was trimmed by 3 bases and the J gene end by 5 bases; junction bases not matched to a gene: 5. Per germline, CDR1 SGHRS and CDR2 YFSETQ. The CDR3 runs 15 residues. The CDR3 region is CASSSLAGGLDTQYF. CDR3 DNA sequence: TGCGCCAGCAGCTCCCTAGCGGGGGGTCTAGATACGCAGTATTTT. Full variable domain (rest looked up from reference TRBV5-1 and TRBJ2-3): KAGVTQTPRYLIKTRGQQVTLSCSPISGHRSVSWYQQTPGQGLQFLFEYFSETQRNKGNFPGRFSGRQFSNSRSEMNVSTLELGDSALYLCASSSLAGGLDTQYFGPGTRLTVL.

This clonotype was seen repeatedly, ten times or more. The chain combines TRBV11-2 with TRBJ2-2; D may be TRBD1 (5 bases). CDR3 length equals 12 residues. CDR1 and CDR2 (germline): SGHAT, FQNNGV. Trimming took off 7 bases at V and 7 bases at J, with 10 bases between the two ends. The CDR3 sequence: CASNKGDGELFF. The CDR3 nucleotides read TGTGCCAGCAACAAAGGGGACGGGGAGCTGTTTTTT.

This clonotype came up many times. V and J are TRBV5-1 and TRBJ2-3; TRBD1 might be the D (6 bases). V was trimmed by 2 bases and J by 2 bases, leaving 15 bases between them. Germline CDR1 and CDR2: SGHRS and YFSETQ. The CDR3 contains 16 residues. The CDR3 coding sequence is TGCGCCAGCAGCTTTTTTCTGACAGGTAACACAGATACGCAGTATTTT. It translates to CASSFFLTGNTDTQYF.

Many counts were recorded for this clonotype. The chain has TRBV20-1 and TRBJ2-1; a weak D match, TRBD1 (5 bases). The CDR3 has 16 residues. V lost 3 bases and J 0 bases, leaving 15 bases between the germline ends. Germline loops: CDR1 DFQATT, CDR2 SNEGSKA (reference sequence). The CDR3 DNA follows: TGCAGTGCTAGGTCTCCGACAGCTAGCTCCTACAATGAGCAGTTCTTC. This codes for CSARSPTASSYNEQFF.

This clonotype came up a few times. V gene TRBV28 combines with J gene TRBJ2-7; perhaps D is TRBD1 or TRBD2 (5 bases each). CDR3 length: 13 amino acids. V lost 4 bases and J 2 bases, leaving 9 bases between the germline ends. The V gene's germline CDR1 is MDHEN and CDR2 SYDVKM. In DNA form, the CDR3 reads TGTGCCAGCAGTTGGGGGTCCGCCTACGAGCAGTACTTC. Its protein is CASSWGSAYEQYF.

This clonotype was seen many times. This chain joins TRBV6-1 and TRBJ1-1; D is undetermined. The germline CDR1 and CDR2 sequences are MNHNS and SASEGT. CDR3 length equals 13 residues. The ends were cut back, 4 bases at V and 5 bases at J, with 11 bases in the middle. The CDR3 DNA sequence: TGTGCCAGCAGTGTTCCGACTGAGACTGAAGCTTTCTTT. Translation gives CASSVPTETEAFF.

This clonotype was counted at least ten times. The genes are TRBV7-9 and TRBJ2-3; 10 nucleotides match TRBD2. Germline V lookup: CDR1 SEHNR, CDR2 FQNEAQ (reference sequence). This CDR3 spans 18 amino acids. V dropped 1 base and J dropped 2; count of bases not matched to a gene: 9. The CDR3 loop reads CASSLGAGGNPSTDTQYF. DNA of the CDR3: TGTGCCAGCAGCTTAGGAGCGGGGGGGAATCCCTCCACAGATACGCAGTATTTT.

This clonotype has ten or more counts. The CDR3 DNA follows: TGTGCCAGCAGTTCGGGACTAGAAGGAACCGGGGAGCTGTTTTTT. Translated: CASSSGLEGTGELFF. The rearrangement links TRBV3-1 to TRBJ2-2; 8 positions match TRBD2. The V gene end was trimmed by 6 bases and the J gene end by 5 bases; junction bases not matched to a gene: 8. Germline V gene data show CDR1 as LGHDT and CDR2 as YNNKEL (reference sequence). The CDR3 loop spans 15 amino acids.

The rearrangement joins TRBV29-1 to TRBJ1-2; the D is unclear. The germline V gene has CDR1 SQVTM and CDR2 ANQGSEA. Trimming removed 3 bases from V and 6 bases from J, with 8 bases in between. The CDR3 extends over 11 amino acids. The CDR3 bases are TGCAGCGTTGACGAAGGGAATGGCTACACCTTC. It encodes CSVDEGNGYTF.

This clonotype occurred many times. The rearrangement joins TRBV7-2 to TRBJ2-7, with TRBD1 identical over 7 bases. V lost 0 bases to trimming and J lost 0 bases; unmatched junction nucleotides: 8. The CDR3 loop spans 17 amino acids. The germline CDR1 and CDR2 sequences are SGHTA and FQGNSA. In DNA, the CDR3 is TGTGCCAGCAGCTTAGCGTCAGGGGGTGACCTCTCCTACGAGCAGTACTTC. It codes for CASSLASGGDLSYEQYF. Looking up the rest from reference TRBV7-2 and TRBJ2-7 gives the full variable domain: GAGVSQSPSNKVTEKGKDVELRCDPISGHTALYWYRQSLGQGLEFLIYFQGNSAPDKSGLPSDRFSAERTGGSVSTLTIQRTQQEDSAVYLCASSLASGGDLSYEQYFGPGTRLTVT.

This clonotype has ten or more counts. This rearrangement joins TRBV10-2 to TRBJ1-1, with unresolved D. Trimming removed 0 bases at V and 3 bases at J, with 17 bases between. CDR1 is WSHSY and CDR2 is SAAADI in the germline V gene. The CDR3 is 17 residues long. CDR3 nucleotides: TGCGCCAGCAGTGAGTCGAGGGCAGGTAGTCGGGACACTGAAGCTTTCTTT. Residues: CASSESRAGSRDTEAFF.

This clonotype has a count of ten or more. This chain connects TRBV28 to TRBJ2-7; D tentatively reads TRBD1 or TRBD2 (5 bases each). CDR1 MDHEN and CDR2 SYDVKM come from the germline V gene. Trimming pared 9 bases from V and 5 bases from J, leaving 20 bases between. The CDR3 consists of 14 residues. CDR3 bases: TGTGCCAGTCGGGACGACGGATTTGGCCACGAGCAGTACTTC. This codes for CASRDDGFGHEQYF. Full variable domain (remainder filled in from reference TRBV28 and TRBJ2-7): DVKVTQSSRYLVKRTGEKVFLECVQDMDHENMFWYRQDPGLGLRLIYFSYDVKMKEKGDIPEGYSVSREKKERFSLILESASTNQTSMYLCASRDDGFGHEQYFGPGTRLTVT.